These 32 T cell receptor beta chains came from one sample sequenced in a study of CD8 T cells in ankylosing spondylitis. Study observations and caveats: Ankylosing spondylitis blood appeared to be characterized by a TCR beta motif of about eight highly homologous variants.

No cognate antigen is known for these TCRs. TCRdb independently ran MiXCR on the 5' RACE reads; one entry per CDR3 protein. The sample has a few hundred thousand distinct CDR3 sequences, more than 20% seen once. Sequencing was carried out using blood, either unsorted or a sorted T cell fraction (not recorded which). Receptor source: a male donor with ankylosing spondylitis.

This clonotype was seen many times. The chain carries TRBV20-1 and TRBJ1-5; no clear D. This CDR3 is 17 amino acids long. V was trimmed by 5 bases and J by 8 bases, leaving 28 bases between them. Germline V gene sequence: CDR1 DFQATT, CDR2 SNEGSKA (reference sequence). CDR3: CSAEVGDPGVSAEPQHF. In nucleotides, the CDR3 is TGCAGTGCTGAGGTGGGCGATCCTGGGGTTTCTGCGGAGCCCCAGCATTTT.

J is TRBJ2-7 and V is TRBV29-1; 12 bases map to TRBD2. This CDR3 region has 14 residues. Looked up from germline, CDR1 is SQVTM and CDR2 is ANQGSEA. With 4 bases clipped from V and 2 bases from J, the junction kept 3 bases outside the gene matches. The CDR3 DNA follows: TGCAGCGTTGTCAGGACTAGCGGGGCCTACGAGCAGTACTTC. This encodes CSVVRTSGAYEQYF.

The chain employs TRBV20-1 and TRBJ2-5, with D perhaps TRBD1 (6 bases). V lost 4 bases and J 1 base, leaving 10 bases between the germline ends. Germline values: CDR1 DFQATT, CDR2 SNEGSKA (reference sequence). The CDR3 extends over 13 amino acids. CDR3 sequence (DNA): TGCAGTGCTAACACAGGGTTCCAAGAGACCCAGTACTTC. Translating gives CSANTGFQETQYF.

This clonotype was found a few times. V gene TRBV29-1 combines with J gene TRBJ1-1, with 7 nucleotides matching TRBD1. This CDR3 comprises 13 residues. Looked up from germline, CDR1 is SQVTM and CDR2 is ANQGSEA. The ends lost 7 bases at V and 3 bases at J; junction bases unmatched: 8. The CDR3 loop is CSAFGTAYTEAFF. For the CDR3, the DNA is TGCAGCGCATTCGGGACAGCCTACACTGAAGCTTTCTTT.

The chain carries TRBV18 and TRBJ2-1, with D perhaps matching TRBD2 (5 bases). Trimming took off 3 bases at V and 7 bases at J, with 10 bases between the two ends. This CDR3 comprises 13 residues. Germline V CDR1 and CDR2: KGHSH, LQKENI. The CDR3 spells CASSPIEGNEQFF. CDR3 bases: TGTGCCAGCTCACCTATCGAGGGTAATGAGCAGTTCTTC.

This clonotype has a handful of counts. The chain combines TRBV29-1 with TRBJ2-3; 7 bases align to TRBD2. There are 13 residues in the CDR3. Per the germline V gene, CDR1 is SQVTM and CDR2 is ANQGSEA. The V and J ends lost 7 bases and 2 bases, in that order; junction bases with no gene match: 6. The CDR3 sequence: CSALAGDTDTQYF. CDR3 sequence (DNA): TGCAGCGCCTTGGCGGGGGACACAGATACGCAGTATTTT.

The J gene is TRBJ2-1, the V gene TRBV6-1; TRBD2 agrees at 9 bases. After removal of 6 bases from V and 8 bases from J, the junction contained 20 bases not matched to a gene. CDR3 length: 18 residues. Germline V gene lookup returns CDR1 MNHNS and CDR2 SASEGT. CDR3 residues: CASRIVPPGTSIGDEQFF. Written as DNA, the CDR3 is TGTGCCAGCAGGATAGTTCCTCCTGGGACTAGCATAGGGGATGAGCAGTTCTTC.

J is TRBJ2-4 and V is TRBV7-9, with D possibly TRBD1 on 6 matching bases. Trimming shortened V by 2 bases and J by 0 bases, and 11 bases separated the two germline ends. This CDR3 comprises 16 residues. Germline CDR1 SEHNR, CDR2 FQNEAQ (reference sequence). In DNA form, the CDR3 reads TGTGCCAGCAGCTTAAATCCAGGGGTAGCCAAAAACATTCAGTACTTC. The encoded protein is CASSLNPGVAKNIQYF. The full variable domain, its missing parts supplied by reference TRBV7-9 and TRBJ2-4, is DTGVSQNPRHKITKRGQNVTFRCDPISEHNRLYWYRQTLGQGPEFLTYFQNEAQLEKSRLLSDRFSAERPKGSFSTLEIQRTEQGDSAMYLCASSLNPGVAKNIQYFGAGTRLSVL.

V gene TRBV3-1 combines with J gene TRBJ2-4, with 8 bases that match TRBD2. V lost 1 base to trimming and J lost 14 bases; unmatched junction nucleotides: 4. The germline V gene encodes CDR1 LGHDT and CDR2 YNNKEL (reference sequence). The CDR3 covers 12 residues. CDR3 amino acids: CASSQVRTSKYF. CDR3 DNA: TGTGCCAGCAGCCAAGTACGGACTAGCAAGTACTTC.

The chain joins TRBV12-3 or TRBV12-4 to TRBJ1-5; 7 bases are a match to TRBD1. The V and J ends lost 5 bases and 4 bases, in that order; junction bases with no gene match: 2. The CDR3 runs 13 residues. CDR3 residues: CASSQGQNQPQHF. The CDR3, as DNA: TGTGCCAGCAGTCAGGGACAGAATCAGCCCCAGCATTTT.

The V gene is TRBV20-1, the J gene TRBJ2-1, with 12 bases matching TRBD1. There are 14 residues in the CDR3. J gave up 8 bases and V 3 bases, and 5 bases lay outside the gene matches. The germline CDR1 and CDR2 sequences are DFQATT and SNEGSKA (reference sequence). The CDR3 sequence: CSASAGTGGYEQFF. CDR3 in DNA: TGCAGTGCTAGCGCCGGGACAGGGGGCTATGAGCAGTTCTTC.

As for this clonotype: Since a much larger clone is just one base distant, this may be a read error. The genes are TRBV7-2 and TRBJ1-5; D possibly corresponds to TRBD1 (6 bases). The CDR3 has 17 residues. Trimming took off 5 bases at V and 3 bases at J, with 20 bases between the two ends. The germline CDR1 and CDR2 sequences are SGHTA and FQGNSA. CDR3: CASSPGGAGRLNQPQHF. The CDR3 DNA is TGTGCCAGCAGCCCCGGGGGGGCCGGGCGCCTCAATCAGCCCCAGCATTTT. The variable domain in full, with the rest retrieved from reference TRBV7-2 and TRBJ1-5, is GAGVSQSPSNKVTEKGKDVELRCDPISGHTALYWYRQSLGQGLEFLIYFQGNSAPDKSGLPSDRFSAERTGGSVSTLTIQRTQQEDSAVYLCASSPGGAGRLNQPQHFGDGTRLSIL.

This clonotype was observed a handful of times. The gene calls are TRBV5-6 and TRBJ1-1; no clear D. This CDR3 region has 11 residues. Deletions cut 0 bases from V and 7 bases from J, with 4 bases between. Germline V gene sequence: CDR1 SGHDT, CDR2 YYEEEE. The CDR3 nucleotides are TGTGCCAGCAGCTTGGCCCGTGAAGCTTTCTTT. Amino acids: CASSLAREAFF.

CDR3 nucleotides: TGTGCCAGCAGCTCAGCGGGAGGCGGAAACACCGGGGAGCTGTTTTTT. Residues: CASSSAGGGNTGELFF. This sequence joins TRBV7-9 and TRBJ2-2; 9 nucleotides align to TRBD2. The CDR3 is made up of 16 amino acids. Looked up from germline, CDR1 is SEHNR and CDR2 is FQNEAQ (reference sequence). Trimming at V came to 4 bases and at J to 2 bases, leaving 5 bases not matched to a gene.

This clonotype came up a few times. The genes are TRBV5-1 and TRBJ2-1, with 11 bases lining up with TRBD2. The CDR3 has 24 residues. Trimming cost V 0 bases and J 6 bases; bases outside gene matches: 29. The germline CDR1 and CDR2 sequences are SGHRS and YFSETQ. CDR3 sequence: CASSLAADTSGSGGFRPRFNEQFF. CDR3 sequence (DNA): TGCGCCAGCAGCTTGGCCGCAGATACTAGCGGGAGTGGTGGTTTCAGGCCGCGGTTCAATGAGCAGTTCTTC. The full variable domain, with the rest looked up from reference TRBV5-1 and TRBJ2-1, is KAGVTQTPRYLIKTRGQQVTLSCSPISGHRSVSWYQQTPGQGLQFLFEYFSETQRNKGNFPGRFSGRQFSNSRSEMNVSTLELGDSALYLCASSLAADTSGSGGFRPRFNEQFFGPGTRLTVL.

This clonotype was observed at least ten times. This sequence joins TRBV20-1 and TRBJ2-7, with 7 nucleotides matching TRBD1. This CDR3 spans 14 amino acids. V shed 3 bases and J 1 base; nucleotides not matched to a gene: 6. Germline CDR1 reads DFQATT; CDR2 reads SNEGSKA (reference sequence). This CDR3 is CSASGQAGSYEQYF. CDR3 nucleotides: TGCAGTGCTAGCGGACAGGCGGGTTCCTACGAGCAGTACTTC.

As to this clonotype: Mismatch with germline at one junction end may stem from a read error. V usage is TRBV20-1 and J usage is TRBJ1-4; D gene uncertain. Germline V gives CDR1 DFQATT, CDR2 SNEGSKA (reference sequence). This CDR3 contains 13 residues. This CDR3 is CSARATPNEKLIF. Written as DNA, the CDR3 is TGCAGTGCTAGAGCCACGCCTAATGAAAAACTGATTTTT.

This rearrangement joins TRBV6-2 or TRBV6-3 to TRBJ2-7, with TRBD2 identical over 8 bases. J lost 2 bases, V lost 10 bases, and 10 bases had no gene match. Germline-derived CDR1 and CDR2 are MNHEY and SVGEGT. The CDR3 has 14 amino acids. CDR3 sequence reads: CATSLVAGTYEQYF. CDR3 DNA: TGTGCCACCTCGTTAGTAGCGGGAACCTACGAGCAGTACTTC.

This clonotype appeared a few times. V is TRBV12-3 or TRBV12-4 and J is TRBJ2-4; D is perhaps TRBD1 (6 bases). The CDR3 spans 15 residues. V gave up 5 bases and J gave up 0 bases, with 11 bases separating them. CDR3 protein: CASSPTGGAKNIQYF. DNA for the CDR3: TGTGCCAGCAGTCCGACAGGAGGAGCCAAAAACATTCAGTACTTC.

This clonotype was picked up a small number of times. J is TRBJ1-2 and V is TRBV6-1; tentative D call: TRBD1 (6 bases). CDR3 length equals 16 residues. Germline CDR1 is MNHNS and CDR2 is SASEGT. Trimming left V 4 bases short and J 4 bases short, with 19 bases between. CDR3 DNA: TGTGCCAGCAGTGCCTCCCTGGACAGCGTCCTCTATGGCTACACCTTC. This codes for CASSASLDSVLYGYTF.

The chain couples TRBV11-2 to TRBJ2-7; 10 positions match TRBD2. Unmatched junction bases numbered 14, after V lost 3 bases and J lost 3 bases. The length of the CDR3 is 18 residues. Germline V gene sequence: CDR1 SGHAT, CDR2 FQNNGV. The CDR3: CASSLGASGSSLVYEQYF. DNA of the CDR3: TGTGCCAGCAGCTTGGGGGCTAGCGGGAGCTCCTTGGTCTACGAGCAGTACTTC.

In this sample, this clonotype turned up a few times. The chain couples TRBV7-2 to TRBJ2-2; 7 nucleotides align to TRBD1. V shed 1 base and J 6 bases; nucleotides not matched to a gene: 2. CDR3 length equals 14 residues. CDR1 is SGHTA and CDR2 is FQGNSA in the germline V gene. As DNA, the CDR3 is TGTGCCAGCAGCTTAGGGCAGGGGGCCGGGGAGCTGTTTTTT. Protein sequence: CASSLGQGAGELFF.

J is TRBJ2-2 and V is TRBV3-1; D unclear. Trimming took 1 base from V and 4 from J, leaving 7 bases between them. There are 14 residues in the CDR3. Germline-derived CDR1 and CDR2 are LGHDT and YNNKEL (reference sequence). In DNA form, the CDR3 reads TGTGCCAGCAGCCAAGTGTCGTCCACCGGGGAGCTGTTTTTT. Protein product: CASSQVSSTGELFF.

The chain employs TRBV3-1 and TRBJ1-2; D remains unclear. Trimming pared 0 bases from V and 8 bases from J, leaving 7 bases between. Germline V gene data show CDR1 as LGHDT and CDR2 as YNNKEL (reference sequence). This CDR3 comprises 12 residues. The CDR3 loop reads CASSQETSGYTF. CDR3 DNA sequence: TGTGCCAGCAGCCAAGAGACGTCCGGCTACACCTTC.

The DNA for the CDR3 is TGTGCCAGCAGTTTTACAGGGGGCGGAGAACAGCCCCAGCATTTT. It codes for CASSFTGGGEQPQHF. This rearrangement joins TRBV6-5 to TRBJ1-5; 9 nucleotides align to TRBD1. Germline V CDR1 and CDR2: MNHEY, SVGAGI. The CDR3 runs 15 residues. Losses at the gene ends were 4 bases for V and 7 bases for J; bases not matched to a gene: 8.

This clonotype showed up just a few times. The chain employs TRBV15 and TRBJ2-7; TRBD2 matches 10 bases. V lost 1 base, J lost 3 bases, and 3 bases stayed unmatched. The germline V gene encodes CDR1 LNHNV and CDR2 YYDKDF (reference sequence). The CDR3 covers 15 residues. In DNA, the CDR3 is TGTGCCACCAGCAGAGGGGCTAGCGGGAGCTACGAGCAGTACTTC. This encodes CATSRGASGSYEQYF.

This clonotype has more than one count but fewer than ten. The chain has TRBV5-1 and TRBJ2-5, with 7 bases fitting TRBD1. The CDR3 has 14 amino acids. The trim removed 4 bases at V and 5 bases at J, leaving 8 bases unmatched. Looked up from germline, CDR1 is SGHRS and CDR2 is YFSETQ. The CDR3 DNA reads TGCGCCAGCAGCCCACAGGGGACCGGGGAGACCCAGTACTTC. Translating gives CASSPQGTGETQYF.

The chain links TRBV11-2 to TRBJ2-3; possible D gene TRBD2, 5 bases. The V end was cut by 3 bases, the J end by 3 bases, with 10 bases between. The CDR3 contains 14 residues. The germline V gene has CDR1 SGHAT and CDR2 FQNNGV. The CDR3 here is CASSFPLVTDTQYF. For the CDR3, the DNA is TGTGCCAGCAGCTTCCCACTAGTTACAGATACGCAGTATTTT. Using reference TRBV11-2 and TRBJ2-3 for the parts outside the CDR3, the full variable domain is EAGVAQSPRYKIIEKRQSVAFWCNPISGHATLYWYQQILGQGPKLLIQFQNNGVVDDSQLPKDRFSAERLKGVDSTLKIQPAKLEDSAVYLCASSFPLVTDTQYFGPGTRLTVL.

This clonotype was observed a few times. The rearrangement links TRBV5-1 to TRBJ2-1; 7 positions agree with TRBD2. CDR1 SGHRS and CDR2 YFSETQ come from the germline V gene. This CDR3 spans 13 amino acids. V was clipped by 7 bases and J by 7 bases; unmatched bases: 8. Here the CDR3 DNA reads TGCGCCAGCCGGGCGGGAGTGGATAATGAGCAGTTCTTC. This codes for CASRAGVDNEQFF.

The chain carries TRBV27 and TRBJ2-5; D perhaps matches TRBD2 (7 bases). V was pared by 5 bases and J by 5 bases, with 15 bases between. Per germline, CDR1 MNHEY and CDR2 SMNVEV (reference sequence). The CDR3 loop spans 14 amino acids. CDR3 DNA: TGTGCCAGCAGTGCTAGGGGGGGAACGGAGACCCAGTACTTC. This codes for CASSARGGTETQYF.

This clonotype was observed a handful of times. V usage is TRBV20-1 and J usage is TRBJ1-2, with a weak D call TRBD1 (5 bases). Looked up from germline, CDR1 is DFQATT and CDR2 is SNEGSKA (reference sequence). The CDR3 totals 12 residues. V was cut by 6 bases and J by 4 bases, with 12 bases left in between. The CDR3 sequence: CSAPGQGYGYTF. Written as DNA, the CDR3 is TGCAGTGCCCCAGGGCAGGGCTATGGCTACACCTTC.

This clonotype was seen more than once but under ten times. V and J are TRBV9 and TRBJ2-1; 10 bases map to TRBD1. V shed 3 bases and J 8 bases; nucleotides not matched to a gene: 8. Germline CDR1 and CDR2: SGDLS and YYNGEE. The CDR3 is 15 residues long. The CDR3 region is CASSASGQGFDEQFF. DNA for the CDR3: TGTGCCAGCAGCGCCTCGGGACAGGGGTTCGATGAGCAGTTCTTC.